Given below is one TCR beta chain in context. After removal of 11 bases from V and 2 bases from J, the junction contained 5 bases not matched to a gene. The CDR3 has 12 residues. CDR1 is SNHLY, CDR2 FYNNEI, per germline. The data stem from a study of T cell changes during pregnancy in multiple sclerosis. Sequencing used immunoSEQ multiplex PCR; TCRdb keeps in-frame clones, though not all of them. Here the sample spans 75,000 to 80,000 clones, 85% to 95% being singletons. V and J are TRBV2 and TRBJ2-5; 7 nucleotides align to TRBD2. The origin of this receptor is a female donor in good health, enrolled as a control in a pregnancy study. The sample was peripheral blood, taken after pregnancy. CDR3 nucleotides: TGTGCCTGCGGGGGACGACAAGAGACCCAGTACTTC. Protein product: CACGGRQETQYF.